These 30 T cell receptor beta chains came from one sample sequenced in a study of identical twins' blood T cells. TCRdb reprocessed the 5' RACE reads via MiXCR and lists one record per CDR3 protein. This sample has 300,000 to 450,000 distinct CDR3 sequences, with about 28% found just once. The sequencing input was PBMCs. These TCRs come from a woman between 18 and 55 years old in good health.

The chain has TRBV6-5 and TRBJ1-5; D may be TRBD1 (5 bases). The germline CDR1 and CDR2 sequences are MNHEY and SVGAGI. Trimming took off 6 bases at V and 2 bases at J, with 20 bases between the two ends. This CDR3 contains 17 residues. The CDR3 sequence: CASRSTSGLSRNQPQHF. The CDR3 DNA is TGTGCCAGCAGGTCTACCTCAGGGTTGAGTCGCAATCAGCCCCAGCATTTT.

The chain has TRBV29-1 and TRBJ2-1; 7 positions agree with TRBD2. Germline V CDR1 and CDR2: SQVTM, ANQGSEA. The CDR3 spans 14 residues. Trimming cost V 3 bases and J 6 bases; bases outside gene matches: 8. The CDR3, as DNA: TGCAGCGTTGAGGGAGCGGGACCCCCCAATGAGCAGTTCTTC. This translates into CSVEGAGPPNEQFF.

Remarks on this clonotype: At one boundary the junction diverges from the germline segment, which might be a read error. As DNA, the CDR3 is TGTGCCAGCAGCCCCTCCTCGAATGAGCATTTCTTC. Protein product: CASSPSSNEHFF. This chain connects TRBV11-2 to TRBJ2-1; D remains unclear. The CDR3 is 12 amino acids. CDR1 and CDR2 from the germline V gene are SGHAT and FQNNGV.

At least ten counts were recorded for this clonotype. The chain employs TRBV11-3 and TRBJ1-2; 7 bases line up with TRBD1. J was trimmed by 0 bases and V by 3 bases; bases with no gene match: 1. CDR1 and CDR2 (germline): SGHNT, YENEEA. This CDR3 comprises 14 residues. This chain's CDR3 is CASSLGTANYGYTF. The CDR3 nucleotides read TGTGCCAGCAGCTTGGGGACAGCTAACTATGGCTACACCTTC.

This clonotype was counted a few times. The gene calls are TRBV2 and TRBJ1-1; a possible D gene is TRBD1 (6 bases). The CDR3 has 13 amino acids. Germline values: CDR1 SNHLY, CDR2 FYNNEI. The V and J ends lost 7 bases and 11 bases respectively, with 20 bases between them. The CDR3 sequence: CASNQGRGSGAFF. The CDR3 DNA sequence: TGTGCCAGCAACCAGGGGCGTGGGTCGGGGGCTTTCTTT. Looking up the rest from reference TRBV2 and TRBJ1-1 gives the full variable domain: EPEVTQTPSHQVTQMGQEVILRCVPISNHLYFYWYRQILGQKVEFLVSFYNNEISEKSEIFDDQFSVERPDGSNFTLKIRSTKLEDSAMYFCASNQGRGSGAFFGQGTRLTVV.

This clonotype was seen a few times. V gene TRBV7-8 combines with J gene TRBJ2-3; D call uncertain. V lost 6 bases and J lost 0, with 16 bases in between. The CDR3 is made up of 16 amino acids. Germline-derived CDR1 and CDR2 are SGHVS and FQNEAQ. CDR3 sequence: CASRKDKITSTDTQYF. Written as DNA, the CDR3 is TGTGCCAGCAGGAAAGACAAGATAACCAGCACAGATACGCAGTATTTT.

This clonotype came up a few times. This sequence joins TRBV5-1 and TRBJ1-4; TRBD1 matches at 11 bases. The CDR3 spans 16 residues. CDR1 SGHRS and CDR2 YFSETQ come from the germline V gene. After removal of 4 bases from V and 3 bases from J, the junction contained 5 bases not matched to a gene. The CDR3 sequence is CASSRGQGASNEKLFF. Written as DNA, the CDR3 is TGCGCCAGCAGCCGAGGACAGGGGGCATCTAATGAAAAACTGTTTTTT.

The V and J genes are TRBV14 and TRBJ1-2; weak D call: TRBD1 (6 bases). Germline V gene sequence: CDR1 SGHDN, CDR2 FVKESK. The CDR3 is 18 residues long. Trimming removed 0 bases from V and 2 bases from J, with 19 bases in between. CDR3 in DNA: TGTGCCAGCAGCCAAGATTTCCAGTGGCAGGGGCGCAACTATGGCTACACCTTC. It translates to CASSQDFQWQGRNYGYTF.

This clonotype has a count of ten or more. The V call is TRBV2, the J call TRBJ2-1; 8 bases are a match to TRBD2. The CDR3 has 16 amino acids. Per germline, CDR1 SNHLY and CDR2 FYNNEI. Trimming took 7 bases from V and 0 from J; bases not matched to a gene: 8. CDR3 bases: TGTGCCAGCAACCGCTACGGGACTAGCTCCTACAATGAGCAGTTCTTC. This codes for CASNRYGTSSYNEQFF.

This clonotype came up a few times. The chain joins TRBV20-1 to TRBJ1-2; D perhaps matches TRBD1 (6 bases). The CDR3 length is 11 residues. From germline, CDR1 is DFQATT and CDR2 SNEGSKA (reference sequence). The V gene lost 6 bases and the J gene lost 6 bases, with 11 bases spanning the gap. The CDR3 is CSASGEDGYTF. The CDR3 coding sequence is TGCAGTGCCTCAGGGGAGGATGGCTACACCTTC.

This clonotype has a handful of counts. This chain links TRBV12-3 or TRBV12-4 with TRBJ2-7, with a possible D match to TRBD1 (6 bases). This CDR3 is built from 15 residues. The V gene lost 1 base and the J gene lost 6 bases, with 16 bases spanning the gap. The CDR3 loop is CASSLDGQRTREQYF. The CDR3 nucleotides read TGTGCCAGCAGTTTAGATGGACAGCGGACTCGCGAGCAGTACTTC.

The chain recombines TRBV20-1 with TRBJ2-3; TRBD2 is a possible D gene (7 bases). Germline CDR1 reads DFQATT; CDR2 reads SNEGSKA (reference sequence). V lost 1 base, J lost 7 bases, and 18 bases lay in between. The CDR3 is 15 residues long. The chain's CDR3 is CSARVSGGLVYTQYF. The CDR3 coding sequence is TGCAGTGCTAGAGTTTCGGGGGGCCTGGTATATACGCAGTATTTT.

This clonotype showed up just once. It may be a read error: a sequence one base away is much more abundant. The chain has TRBV12-3 or TRBV12-4 and TRBJ2-7, with 7 bases identical to TRBD1. The CDR3 runs to 13 residues. The CDR3 DNA follows: TGTGCCAGCAGTCTACAGGGGTACTACGGGCAGTACTTC. Its protein is CASSLQGYYGQYF.

This clonotype was detected ten times or more. J is TRBJ1-1 and V is TRBV11-2, with no clear D. Between the trimmed V and J ends, which lost 5 bases and 1 base, there was a span of 11 bases. The CDR3 spans 14 residues. Germline V gene data show CDR1 as SGHAT and CDR2 as FQNNGV. The CDR3 spells CASSASTPNTEAFF. The DNA of the CDR3 is TGTGCCAGCAGCGCCAGTACACCGAACACTGAAGCTTTCTTT.

The chain combines TRBV2 with TRBJ2-1; 7 nucleotides align to TRBD2. The CDR3 is made up of 14 amino acids. From germline, CDR1 is SNHLY and CDR2 FYNNEI. The trim removed 4 bases at V and 5 bases at J, leaving 5 bases unmatched. CDR3 DNA: TGTGCCAGCAGTGGGCTAGCGGACCACAATGAGCAGTTCTTC. Its translation: CASSGLADHNEQFF.

The chain combines TRBV20-1 with TRBJ1-5; D is uncertain. The CDR3 contains 15 residues. The germline V gene has CDR1 DFQATT and CDR2 SNEGSKA (reference sequence). Trimming removed 1 base at V and 1 base at J, with 11 bases between. In DNA, the CDR3 is TGCAGTGCTAGAGGCTCTTGGCAGAGCAATCAGCCCCAGCATTTT. This gives the protein CSARGSWQSNQPQHF.

In this sample, this clonotype turned up a few times. The chain joins TRBV7-9 to TRBJ1-2; D gene uncertain. V dropped 4 bases and J dropped 2 bases, with 11 bases sitting between them. This CDR3 is 14 amino acids long. The V gene's germline CDR1 is SEHNR and CDR2 FQNEAQ (reference sequence). The CDR3 coding sequence is TGTGCCAGCAGCTCGGCCGACGGGAACTATGGCTACACCTTC. Translation: CASSSADGNYGYTF.

The rearrangement joins TRBV6-5 to TRBJ1-6, with D perhaps TRBD1 (6 bases). V was pared by 1 base and J by 6 bases, with 10 bases between. CDR1 and CDR2 (germline): MNHEY, SVGAGI. This CDR3 spans 15 amino acids. The CDR3 DNA reads TGTGCCAGCAGTTACTACCCCAGGGGTAATTCACCCCTCCACTTT. It codes for CASSYYPRGNSPLHF.

The chain joins TRBV7-2 to TRBJ2-1, with D possibly being TRBD1 (5 bases). V was pared by 1 base and J by 6 bases, with 16 bases between. Germline V gene lookup returns CDR1 SGHTA and CDR2 FQGNSA. The CDR3 consists of 16 residues. DNA of the CDR3: TGTGCCAGCAGCTTAGATGCAGGGATCGTTCGCAATGAGCAGTTCTTC. Protein: CASSLDAGIVRNEQFF.

This clonotype was observed a few times. This chain uses TRBV19 with TRBJ2-3, with D hard to call. The germline V gene encodes CDR1 LNHDA and CDR2 SQIVND (reference sequence). The CDR3 length is 15 residues. V was pared by 3 bases and J by 7 bases, with 17 bases between. Here the CDR3 reads CASSMVDAVWYTQYF. The CDR3 region has the DNA TGTGCCAGTAGTATGGTGGACGCCGTGTGGTATACGCAGTATTTT.

In the case of this clonotype: A much bigger clone sits one base away, suggesting this may be a read error. V usage is TRBV5-1 and J usage is TRBJ2-2, with D hard to call. The V gene lost 4 bases and the J gene lost 4 bases, with 14 bases spanning the gap. CDR1 and CDR2 from the germline V gene are SGHRS and YFSETQ. CDR3 length equals 15 residues. This chain's CDR3 is CASSHTIKSTGELFF. In DNA form, the CDR3 reads TGCGCCAGCAGCCATACCATCAAAAGCACCGGGGAGCTGTTTTTT.

This clonotype was picked up a small number of times. V is TRBV7-3 and J is TRBJ1-1; the D gene is possibly TRBD1 (5 bases). This CDR3 has 16 residues. Trimming shortened V by 1 base and J by 2 bases, and 14 bases separated the two germline ends. The germline CDR1 and CDR2 sequences are SGHTA and FQGTGA. The chain's CDR3 is CASSLSLDRPNTEAFF. In DNA, the CDR3 is TGTGCCAGCAGCTTAAGTCTTGACAGACCTAACACTGAAGCTTTCTTT.

This clonotype was counted only a few times. This chain connects TRBV5-6 to TRBJ1-1; D gene unclear. CDR3 length: 13 residues. Germline lookup yields CDR1 SGHDT and CDR2 YYEEEE. The V end lost 2 bases, the J end lost 6 bases, and 11 bases lay between the germline ends. CDR3 sequence: CASSFQRLAEAFF. The CDR3 DNA is TGTGCCAGCAGCTTTCAGAGGTTGGCTGAAGCTTTCTTT.

This clonotype was seen at least ten times. V is TRBV5-5 and J is TRBJ2-2; TRBD2 might be the D (5 bases). This CDR3 contains 14 residues. Trimming cost V 4 bases and J 1 base, with 8 bases left between them. Germline V lookup: CDR1 SGHKS, CDR2 YYEKEE (reference sequence). The CDR3 DNA reads TGTGCCAGCAGCCGACTATTGAACACCGGGGAGCTGTTTTTT. Translating it yields CASSRLLNTGELFF.

The chain carries TRBV9 and TRBJ2-2; D is tentatively TRBD1 or TRBD2 (6 bases each). This CDR3 region has 14 residues. V dropped 0 bases and J dropped 8 bases, with 11 bases sitting between them. Looked up from germline, CDR1 is SGDLS and CDR2 is YYNGEE. CDR3 sequence reads: CASSVGGGGGELFF. In DNA, the CDR3 is TGTGCCAGCAGCGTAGGCGGAGGGGGTGGGGAGCTGTTTTTT.

In this sample, this clonotype turned up many times. The chain couples TRBV3-1 to TRBJ2-1, with 7 bases that match TRBD2. V was pared by 2 bases and J by 8 bases, with 3 bases of the junction left unmatched. The V gene's germline CDR1 is LGHDT and CDR2 YNNKEL (reference sequence). The CDR3 totals 13 residues. The CDR3, as DNA: TGTGCCAGCAGCCAATCTCTAGCGGATGAGCAGTTCTTC. It is translated as CASSQSLADEQFF.

This clonotype was seen more than once but under ten times. The J gene is TRBJ1-5, the V gene TRBV5-5; D unclear. Trimming took off 0 bases at V and 7 bases at J, with 11 bases between the two ends. The CDR3 extends over 14 amino acids. Germline V gene data show CDR1 as SGHKS and CDR2 as YYEKEE (reference sequence). The CDR3 sequence is CASSLDGGRQPQHF. In DNA, the CDR3 is TGTGCCAGCAGCTTGGATGGAGGGAGGCAGCCCCAGCATTTT.

Comment on this clonotype: A read error is possible here, since a much larger clone lies one base away. The rearrangement uses TRBV2 and TRBJ1-1; D is possibly TRBD1 (5 bases). Germline loops: CDR1 SNHLY, CDR2 FYNNEI. The CDR3 totals 14 residues. The CDR3 nucleotides are TGTGCCAGCAGAGGGAGGGGTCTGAACAGTGAAGCTTTCTTT. It specifies CASRGRGLNSEAFF. Full variable domain (missing parts from reference TRBV2 and TRBJ1-1): EPEVTQTPSHQVTQMGQEVILRCVPISNHLYFYWYRQILGQKVEFLVSFYNNEISEKSEIFDDQFSVERPDGSNFTLKIRSTKLEDSAMYFCASRGRGLNSEAFFGQGTRLTVV.

The chain carries TRBV6-5 and TRBJ1-1; weak D call: TRBD1 (5 bases). The CDR3 sequence is 13 residues long. Germline CDR1 MNHEY, CDR2 SVGAGI. V was shortened by 6 bases and J by 4 bases, with 12 bases between the two germline ends. CDR3 amino acids: CASRTASGTEAFF. CDR3 nucleotides: TGTGCCAGCAGGACAGCTTCAGGCACTGAAGCTTTCTTT.

The rearrangement uses TRBV27 and TRBJ1-2; 7 bases are shared with TRBD1. Germline values: CDR1 MNHEY, CDR2 SMNVEV (reference sequence). The CDR3 is 14 amino acids. The J segment lost 1 base and the V segment lost 5 bases, leaving 4 bases of the junction unmatched. CDR3 coding DNA: TGTGCCAGCAGTAGGGACAGAGATAACTATGGCTACACCTTC. Translated, it gives CASSRDRDNYGYTF.